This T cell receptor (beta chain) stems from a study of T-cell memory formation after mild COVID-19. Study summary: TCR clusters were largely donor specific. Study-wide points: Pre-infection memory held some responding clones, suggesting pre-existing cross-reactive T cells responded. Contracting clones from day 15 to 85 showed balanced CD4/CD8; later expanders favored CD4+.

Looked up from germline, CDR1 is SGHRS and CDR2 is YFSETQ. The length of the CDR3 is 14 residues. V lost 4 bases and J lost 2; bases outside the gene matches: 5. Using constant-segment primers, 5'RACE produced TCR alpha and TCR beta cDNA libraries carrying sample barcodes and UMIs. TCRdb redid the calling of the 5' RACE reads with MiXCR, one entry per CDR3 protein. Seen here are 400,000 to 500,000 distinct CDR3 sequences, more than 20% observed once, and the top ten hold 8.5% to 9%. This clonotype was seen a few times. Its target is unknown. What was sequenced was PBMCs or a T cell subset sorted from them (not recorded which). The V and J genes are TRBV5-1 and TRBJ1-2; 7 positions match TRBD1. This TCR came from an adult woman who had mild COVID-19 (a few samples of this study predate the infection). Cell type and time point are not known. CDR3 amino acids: CASSPGQQNYGYTF. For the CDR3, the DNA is TGCGCCAGCAGCCCGGGACAGCAAAACTATGGCTACACCTTC.